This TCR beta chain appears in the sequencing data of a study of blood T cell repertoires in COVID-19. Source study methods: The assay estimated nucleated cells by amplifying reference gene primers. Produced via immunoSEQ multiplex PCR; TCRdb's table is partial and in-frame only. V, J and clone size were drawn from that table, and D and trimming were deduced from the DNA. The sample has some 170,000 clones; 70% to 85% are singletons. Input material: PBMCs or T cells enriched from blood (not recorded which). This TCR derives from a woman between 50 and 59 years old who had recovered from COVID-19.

CDR3 loop: CASSISGLAGGPRGSYNEQFF. In DNA form, the CDR3 reads TGTGCCAGTAGTATTTCTGGACTAGCGGGAGGGCCACGGGGCTCCTACAATGAGCAGTTCTTC. V and J are TRBV19 and TRBJ2-1, with 15 bases aligning to TRBD2. The CDR3 contains 21 residues. Looked up from germline, CDR1 is LNHDA and CDR2 is SQIVND (reference sequence). Trimming at V came to 3 bases and at J to 0 bases, leaving 12 bases not matched to a gene.